The rows below give T cell receptor beta chains drawn from one sample of a study of blood T cell repertoires in COVID-19. Profiling relied on immunoSEQ multiplex PCR, and the TCRdb table lists in-frame clones only, not all of them. The table has about 190,000 clones, approximately 84% seen once; the top ten hold roughly 5%. Sequences were obtained from peripheral blood. Every receptor here comes from a woman aged 80 or over with acute or convalescent COVID-19. Each CDR3 is given with its conserved first and last residue. Fields, in order: J gene, clone size, D gene, V gene, CDR3 DNA, CDR3 protein. A D gene is named only where the DNA matches it firmly. Clone sizes are given selectively: once, few, many, or a class where the clone is expanded.

TRBJ1-1,.,TRBD1,TRBV5-1,TGCGCCAGCAGCACTACCGGGACAGGGACGAACACTGAAGCTTTCTTT,CASSTTGTGTNTEAFF
TRBJ1-6,.,.,TRBV4-3,TGCGCCAGCAGCCGGTTGAGCAGGGATCCGAATTCACCCCTCCACTTT,CASSRLSRDPNSPLHF
TRBJ2-4,.,.,TRBV6-5,TGTGCCAGCGGGCGCCCGATAGGAAAAAACATTCAGTACTTC,CASGRPIGKNIQYF
TRBJ2-1,.,.,TRBV25-1,TGTGCCAGCAGTGAAAGCGCGGAGTCCTACAATGAGCAGTTCTTC,CASSESAESYNEQFF
TRBJ2-7,.,TRBD1,TRBV6-5,TGTGCCAGCAGTTACTCAGACAGGGGCCACGAGCAGTACTTC,CASSYSDRGHEQYF
TRBJ2-2,once,.,TRBV7-2,TGTGCCAGCAGCCCGAGGCTCACCGGGGAGCTGTTTTTT,CASSPRLTGELFF
TRBJ1-3,.,.,TRBV3-1/TRBV3-2,TGTGCCAGCAGCCAGGGGAGCTCTGGAAACACCATATATTTT,CASSQGSSGNTIYF
TRBJ1-5,.,TRBD1,TRBV19,TGTGCCAGTAGCTTCCGGGGACAGTCCAATCAGCCCCAGCATTTT,CASSFRGQSNQPQHF
TRBJ2-3,.,TRBD2,TRBV4-2,TGTGCCAGCAGCCAAGCTGAAGCGGGAGAAGGAGATACGCAGTATTTT,CASSQAEAGEGDTQYF
TRBJ2-4,.,.,TRBV19,TGTGCCAGTAGTACCGACAGGAGGAACATTCAGTACTTC,CASSTDRRNIQYF
TRBJ1-5,.,TRBD1,TRBV6-5,TGTGCCAGCAGGGGACAGGGGGTTCAGCCCCAGCATTTT,CASRGQGVQPQHF
TRBJ2-1,once,.,TRBV5-8,TGTGCCAGCAGCTTCAGCGCCTTTATCCGCCATTACAATGAGCAGTTCTTC,CASSFSAFIRHYNEQFF
TRBJ2-1,.,.,TRBV5-4,TGTGCCAGCAGCTTGAACACGTGGAGCTCCTACAATGAGCAGTTCTTC,CASSLNTWSSYNEQFF
TRBJ2-1,.,TRBD1,TRBV7-2,TGTGCCAGCAGCCCATACCGGGACAGGGGGCCCGGTGAGCAGTTCTTC,CASSPYRDRGPGEQFF
TRBJ2-6,many,.,TRBV6-5,TGTGCCAGCAGCTCGGGTTTCGGTGGGGCCAACGTCCTGACTTTC,CASSSGFGGANVLTF
TRBJ2-3,medium-sized,.,TRBV7-6,TGTGCCAGCAGCAGGGGTGGGGCCACAGATACGCAGTATTTT,CASSRGGATDTQYF
TRBJ2-2,.,.,TRBV24-1,TGTGCCACTAAAGGCCAGGGGTCGGACACCGGGGAGCTGTTTTTT,CATKGQGSDTGELFF
TRBJ1-4,.,TRBD1,TRBV5-1,TGCGCCAGCAGATTAGGACAGGGGAATGAAAAACTGTTTTTT,CASRLGQGNEKLFF
TRBJ1-1,.,.,TRBV7-3,TGTGCCAGCAGCTTGCAACAGGGTAACACTGAAGCTTTCTTT,CASSLQQGNTEAFF
TRBJ1-5,.,TRBD1,TRBV28,TGTGCCAGCAGTTTAGGGACAGGGGGCGGCCAGCCCCAGCATTTT,CASSLGTGGGQPQHF
TRBJ2-1,.,TRBD2,TRBV7-2,TGTGCCAGCAGCTTAGTAGGCGGGAGATCCTACAATGAGCAGTTCTTC,CASSLVGGRSYNEQFF
TRBJ1-5,.,.,TRBV29-1,TGCAGCGTGGGCGTGGGGACTTCGGGCAATCAGCCCCAGCATTTT,CSVGVGTSGNQPQHF
TRBJ2-1,.,TRBD2,TRBV7-2,TGTGCCAGCAACTCTTTAGCGGGAACTGAGCAGTTCTTC,CASNSLAGTEQFF
TRBJ2-5,.,.,TRBV7-6,TGTGCCAGCAGCTTAGAAACAGGAATTCAAGAGACCCAGTACTTC,CASSLETGIQETQYF
TRBJ1-1,.,TRBD1,TRBV7-2,TGTGCCAGCAGCACCTCAGGACAGGGAGGCACTGAAGCTTTCTTT,CASSTSGQGGTEAFF